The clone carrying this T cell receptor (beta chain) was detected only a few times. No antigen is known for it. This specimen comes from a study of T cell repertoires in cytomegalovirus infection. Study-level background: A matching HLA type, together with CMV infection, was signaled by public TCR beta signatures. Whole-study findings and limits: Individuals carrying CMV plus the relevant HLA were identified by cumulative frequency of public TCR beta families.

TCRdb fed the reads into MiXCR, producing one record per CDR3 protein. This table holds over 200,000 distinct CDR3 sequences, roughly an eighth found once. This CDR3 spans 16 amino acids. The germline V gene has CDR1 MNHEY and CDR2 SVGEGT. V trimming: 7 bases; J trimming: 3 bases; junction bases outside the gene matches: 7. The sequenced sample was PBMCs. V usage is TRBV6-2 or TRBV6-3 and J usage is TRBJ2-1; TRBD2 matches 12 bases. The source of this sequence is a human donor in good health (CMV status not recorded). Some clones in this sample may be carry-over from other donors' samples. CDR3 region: CASKWTSGAIYNEQFF. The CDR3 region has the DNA TGTGCCAGCAAATGGACTAGCGGGGCCATCTACAATGAGCAGTTCTTC.